A selection of T cell receptor beta chains follows, all from one sample in a study of blood T cell repertoires in COVID-19. Only in-frame clones appear in the TCRdb table, and some are missing; sequencing was by immunoSEQ multiplex PCR. The sample contains about 110,000 clones, roughly 84% of which appear only once. The material sequenced was peripheral blood. The receptor set was obtained from a human donor in a cohort sampled during active COVID-19. Each CDR3 is given with its conserved first and last residue. The D gene is left open where the match is weak. The size field is filled for only some rows; it gives once, few, many or a size class.

>TRBJ1-4|NA|TRBV5-4|TRBD1
CASSPTGGEKLFF
TGTGCCAGCAGTCCAACAGGGGGCGAAAAACTGTTTTTT
>TRBJ2-1|NA|TRBV27|TRBD2
CASSRGLAGDEQFF
TGTGCCAGCAGTAGGGGACTAGCGGGAGATGAGCAGTTCTTC
>TRBJ2-1|NA|TRBV20-1|NA
CSASSLNEQFF
TGCAGTGCTAGCAGTCTCAATGAGCAGTTCTTC
>TRBJ2-1|NA|TRBV11-2|TRBD2
CASSLGGGDNEQFF
TGTGCCAGCAGCTTAGGGGGAGGGGACAATGAGCAGTTCTTC
>TRBJ1-1|NA|TRBV19|TRBD1
CASSATGVVTEAFF
TGTGCCAGTAGTGCGACAGGGGTGGTCACTGAAGCTTTCTTT
>TRBJ2-3|NA|TRBV28|TRBD2
CASTPPGLATSTDTQYF
TGTGCCAGCACCCCACCGGGACTAGCGACGAGCACAGATACGCAGTATTTT
>TRBJ1-5|NA|TRBV19|TRBD1
CASTDRGGQPQHF
TGTGCCAGTACCGACAGGGGTGGTCAGCCCCAGCATTTT
>TRBJ1-1|NA|TRBV15|NA
CATSRRGRADTEAFF
TGTGCCACCAGCAGACGAGGCAGGGCGGATACTGAAGCTTTCTTT
>TRBJ1-1|once|TRBV30|NA
CAWSPGEREAFF
TGTGCCTGGAGTCCGGGGGAACGAGAAGCTTTCTTT
>TRBJ2-2|NA|TRBV28|TRBD1
CASSLLTGAGELFF
TGTGCCAGCAGTTTACTTACAGGGGCCGGGGAGCTGTTTTTT
>TRBJ1-1|NA|TRBV6-1|NA
CASSEQGITTEAFF
TGTGCCAGCAGTGAACAGGGGATCACCACTGAAGCTTTCTTT
>TRBJ1-2|few|TRBV6-2/TRBV6-3|TRBD1
CASSPLSGTGDGYTF
TGTGCCAGCAGCCCTCTTTCCGGGACAGGGGATGGCTACACCTTC
>TRBJ2-4|NA|TRBV10-3|NA
CAISEFSFIQYF
TGTGCCATCAGTGAATTCTCGTTCATTCAGTACTTC
>TRBJ1-5|NA|TRBV18|TRBD1
CASSPLQTGVGNQPQHF
TGTGCCAGCTCACCCCTACAGACAGGGGTTGGCAATCAGCCCCAGCATTTT
>TRBJ2-7|NA|TRBV7-9|TRBD1
CASRPGQGREQYF
TGTGCCAGCAGGCCGGGACAGGGCCGCGAGCAGTACTTC
>TRBJ2-7|NA|TRBV5-1|TRBD2
CASSREGPYEQYF
TGCGCCAGCAGTCGGGAGGGACCCTACGAGCAGTACTTC
>TRBJ2-5|NA|TRBV6-5|NA
CASSYSAGSGETQYF
TGTGCCAGCAGTTACTCGGCGGGGTCAGGAGAGACCCAGTACTTC
>TRBJ2-3|few|TRBV3-1/TRBV3-2|NA
CASSQARSDTQYF
TGTGCCAGCAGCCAAGCTCGGTCAGATACGCAGTATTTT
>TRBJ1-2|once|TRBV2|TRBD1
CASRGTGANYGYTF
TGTGCCAGCAGGGGGACAGGGGCTAACTATGGCTACACCTTC
>TRBJ2-4|NA|TRBV19|NA
CASSNSPSNIQYF
TGTGCCAGTAGTAACAGCCCATCGAACATTCAGTACTTC
>TRBJ2-3|NA|TRBV7-9|TRBD1
CASSPRTGLDTQYF
TGTGCCAGCAGCCCACGGACAGGGTTGGATACGCAGTATTTT
>TRBJ1-5|once|TRBV3-1/TRBV3-2|NA
CASSQYGRQLLPQHF
TGTGCCAGCAGCCAATATGGACGACAGCTCTTGCCCCAGCATTTT
>TRBJ1-6|NA|TRBV7-2|NA
CASSLTDWNSPLHF
TGTGCCAGCAGCCTAACGGACTGGAATTCACCCCTCCACTTT
>TRBJ2-7|NA|TRBV6-6|TRBD1
CASSYLTGTGAYEQYF
TGTGCCAGCAGTTATCTCACCGGGACAGGGGCATACGAGCAGTACTTC
>TRBJ1-3|NA|TRBV2|TRBD1
CASSGQGLRNTIYF
TGTGCCAGCAGTGGACAGGGGTTAAGAAACACCATATATTTT
>TRBJ2-1|NA|TRBV6-2/TRBV6-3|TRBD2
CASSTRLAISYNEQFF
TGTGCCAGCAGCACCCGACTAGCGATATCCTACAATGAGCAGTTCTTC
>TRBJ2-7|few|TRBV7-9|TRBD2
CASSSPSGGESYEQYF
TGTGCCAGCAGCTCACCCAGCGGGGGAGAAAGTTACGAGCAGTACTTC
>TRBJ1-1|few|TRBV28|NA
CASRDRPPMNTEAFF
TGTGCCAGCAGGGACAGACCCCCGATGAACACTGAAGCTTTCTTT
>TRBJ2-7|NA|TRBV2|TRBD1
CASSGPGQGQQYF
TGTGCCAGCAGTGGACCGGGACAGGGTCAGCAGTACTTC
>TRBJ2-1|NA|TRBV27|TRBD2
CASSSGGRAFNEQFF
TGTGCCAGCAGTTCTGGCGGGAGGGCCTTCAATGAGCAGTTCTTC
>TRBJ2-5|NA|TRBV3-1/TRBV3-2|TRBD2
CASSPPSAGAGWETQYF
TGTGCCAGCAGCCCCCCGTCGGCGGGAGCGGGTTGGGAGACCCAGTACTTC
>TRBJ2-2|NA|TRBV7-7|TRBD2
CASSKGAGVGTGELFF
TGTGCCAGCAGCAAAGGAGCGGGAGTTGGGACCGGGGAGCTGTTTTTT
>TRBJ2-3|NA|TRBV18|TRBD2
CASSRWGAGYIITDTQYF
TGTGCCAGCTCACGGTGGGGAGCGGGATATATAATCACAGATACGCAGTATTTT
>TRBJ1-2|NA|TRBV6-2/TRBV6-3|NA
CASSLTVDGYTF
TGTGCCAGCAGTTTGACAGTCGATGGCTACACCTTC
>TRBJ2-2|many|TRBV7-2|NA
CASSLAGTGVSGELFF
TGTGCCAGCAGCTTAGCGGGGACGGGAGTCTCCGGGGAGCTGTTTTTT
>TRBJ2-1|NA|TRBV6-6|TRBD2
CASSYSGRVREQFF
TGTGCCAGCAGTTATAGCGGGAGGGTAAGGGAGCAGTTCTTC
>TRBJ1-1|few|TRBV10-3|NA
CAISDTGTLTEAFF
TGTGCCATCAGTGATACGGGGACACTTACCGAAGCTTTCTTT
>TRBJ2-1|NA|TRBV19|NA
CASGGRNEQFF
TGTGCAAGCGGAGGGAGGAATGAGCAGTTCTTC
>TRBJ1-1|few|TRBV7-8|NA
CASSSRYSTEAFF
TGTGCCAGCAGCTCCCGATATAGCACTGAAGCTTTCTTT
>TRBJ2-1|few|TRBV18|NA
CASSPGIAQYNEQFF
TGTGCCAGCTCACCAGGCATAGCGCAATACAATGAGCAGTTCTTC
>TRBJ2-5|NA|TRBV7-3|NA
CASSPGAFRGQETQYF
TGTGCCAGCAGCCCTGGGGCATTCAGAGGTCAAGAGACCCAGTACTTC
>TRBJ1-4|NA|TRBV28|NA
CASRNHKGTTNEKLFF
TGTGCCAGCAGAAATCATAAGGGGACAACTAATGAAAAACTGTTTTTT